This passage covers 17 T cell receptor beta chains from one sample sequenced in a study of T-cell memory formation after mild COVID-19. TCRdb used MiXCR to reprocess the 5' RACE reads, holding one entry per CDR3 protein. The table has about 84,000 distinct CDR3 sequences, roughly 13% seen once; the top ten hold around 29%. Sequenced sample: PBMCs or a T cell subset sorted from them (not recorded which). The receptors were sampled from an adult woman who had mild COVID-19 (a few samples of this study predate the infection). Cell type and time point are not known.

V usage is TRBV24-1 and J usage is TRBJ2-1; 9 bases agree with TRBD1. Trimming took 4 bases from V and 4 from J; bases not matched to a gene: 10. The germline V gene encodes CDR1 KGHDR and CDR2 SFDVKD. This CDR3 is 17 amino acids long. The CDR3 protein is CATSEPKRDRVYNEQFF. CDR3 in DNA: TGTGCCACCAGTGAACCAAAACGGGACAGGGTTTACAATGAGCAGTTCTTC.

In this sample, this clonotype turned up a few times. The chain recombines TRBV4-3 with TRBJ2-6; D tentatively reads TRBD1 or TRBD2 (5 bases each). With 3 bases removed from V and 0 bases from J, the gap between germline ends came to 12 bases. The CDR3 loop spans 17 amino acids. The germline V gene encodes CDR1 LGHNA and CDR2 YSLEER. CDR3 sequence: CASSHGDGNSGANVLTF. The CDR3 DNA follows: TGCGCCAGCAGCCACGGGGACGGAAACTCTGGGGCCAACGTCCTGACTTTC.

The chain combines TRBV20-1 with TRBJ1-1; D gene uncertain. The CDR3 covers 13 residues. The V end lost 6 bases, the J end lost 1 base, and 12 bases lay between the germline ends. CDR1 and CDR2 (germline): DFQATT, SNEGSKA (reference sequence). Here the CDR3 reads CSAIGPTNTEAFF. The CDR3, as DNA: TGCAGTGCAATTGGACCGACGAACACTGAAGCTTTCTTT.

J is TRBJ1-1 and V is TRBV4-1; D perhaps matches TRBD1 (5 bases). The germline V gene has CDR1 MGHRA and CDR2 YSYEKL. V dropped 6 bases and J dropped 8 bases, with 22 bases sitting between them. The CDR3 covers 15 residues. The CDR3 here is CASSFPYGREGEAFF. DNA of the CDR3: TGCGCCAGCAGTTTCCCCTACGGCAGGGAAGGGGAAGCTTTCTTT.

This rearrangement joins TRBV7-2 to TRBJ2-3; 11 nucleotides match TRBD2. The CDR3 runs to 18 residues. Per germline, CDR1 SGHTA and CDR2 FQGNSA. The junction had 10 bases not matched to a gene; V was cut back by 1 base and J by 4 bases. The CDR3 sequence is CASSLEALAGGPPDTQYF. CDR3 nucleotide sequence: TGTGCCAGCAGCTTAGAGGCCCTAGCGGGAGGCCCCCCAGATACGCAGTATTTT.

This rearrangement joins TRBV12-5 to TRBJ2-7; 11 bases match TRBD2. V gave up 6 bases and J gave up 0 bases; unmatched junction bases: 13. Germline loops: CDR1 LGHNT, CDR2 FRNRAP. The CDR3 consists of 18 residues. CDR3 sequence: CASGMNLLAGESSYEQYF. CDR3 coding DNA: TGTGCTAGTGGGATGAACTTACTAGCGGGGGAAAGCTCCTACGAGCAGTACTTC.

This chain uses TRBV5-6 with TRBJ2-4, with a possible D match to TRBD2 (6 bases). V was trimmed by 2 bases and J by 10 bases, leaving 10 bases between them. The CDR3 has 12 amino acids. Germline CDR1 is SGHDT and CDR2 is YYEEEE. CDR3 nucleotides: TGTGCCAGCAGCTTCGGGGCGGGGATTCAGTACTTC. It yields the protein CASSFGAGIQYF.

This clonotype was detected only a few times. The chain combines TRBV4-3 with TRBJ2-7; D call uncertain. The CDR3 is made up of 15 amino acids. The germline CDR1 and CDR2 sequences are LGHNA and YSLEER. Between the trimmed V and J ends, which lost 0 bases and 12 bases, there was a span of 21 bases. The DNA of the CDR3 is TGCGCCAGCAGCCAAGATCGGCAGCCTTCGGAAGCATGGTACTTC. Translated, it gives CASSQDRQPSEAWYF.

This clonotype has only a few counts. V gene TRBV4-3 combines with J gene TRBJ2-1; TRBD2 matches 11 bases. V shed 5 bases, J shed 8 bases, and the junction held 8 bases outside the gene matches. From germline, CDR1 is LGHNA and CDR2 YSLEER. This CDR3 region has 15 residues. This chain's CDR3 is CASSETSGRWYEQFF. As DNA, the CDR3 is TGCGCCAGCAGCGAAACTAGCGGGAGATGGTATGAGCAGTTCTTC.

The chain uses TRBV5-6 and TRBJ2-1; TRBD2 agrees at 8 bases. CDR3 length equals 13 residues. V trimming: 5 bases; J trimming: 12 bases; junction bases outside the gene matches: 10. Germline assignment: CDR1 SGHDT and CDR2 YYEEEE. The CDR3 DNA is TGTGCCAGCAGATTCCCGGGGGGGTTAGTGCAGTTCTTC. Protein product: CASRFPGGLVQFF.

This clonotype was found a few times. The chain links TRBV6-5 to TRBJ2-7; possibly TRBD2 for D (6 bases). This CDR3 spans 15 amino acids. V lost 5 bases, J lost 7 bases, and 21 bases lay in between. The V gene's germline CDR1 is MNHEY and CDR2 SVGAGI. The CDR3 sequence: CASSPLGGTYQEQYF. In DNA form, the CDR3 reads TGTGCCAGCAGTCCCCTTGGGGGGACCTACCAAGAGCAGTACTTC.

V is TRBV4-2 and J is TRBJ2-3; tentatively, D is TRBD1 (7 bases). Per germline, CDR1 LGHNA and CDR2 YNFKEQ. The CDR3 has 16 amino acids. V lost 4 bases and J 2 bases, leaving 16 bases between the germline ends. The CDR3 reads CASSPLSGGTTDTQYF. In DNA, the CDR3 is TGTGCCAGCAGCCCCTTATCAGGGGGGACCACAGATACGCAGTATTTT.

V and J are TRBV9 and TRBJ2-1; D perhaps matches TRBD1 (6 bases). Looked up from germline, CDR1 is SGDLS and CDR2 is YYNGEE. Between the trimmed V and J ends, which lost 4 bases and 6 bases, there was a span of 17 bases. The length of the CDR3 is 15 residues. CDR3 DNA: TGTGCCAGCAGCCCTCAAGGGGGAAAGGGCAATGAGCAGTTCTTC. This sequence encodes CASSPQGGKGNEQFF.

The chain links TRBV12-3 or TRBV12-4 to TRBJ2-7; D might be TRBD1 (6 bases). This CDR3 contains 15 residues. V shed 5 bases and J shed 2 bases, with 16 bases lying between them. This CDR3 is CASSQDSNPTYEQYF. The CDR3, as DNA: TGTGCCAGCAGTCAGGACAGTAACCCTACCTACGAGCAGTACTTC.

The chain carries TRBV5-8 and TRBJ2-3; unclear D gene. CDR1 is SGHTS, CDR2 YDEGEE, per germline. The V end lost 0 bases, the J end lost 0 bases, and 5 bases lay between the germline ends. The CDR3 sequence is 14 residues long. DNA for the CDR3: TGTGCCAGCAGCTTGGGGAAGAGCACAGATACGCAGTATTTT. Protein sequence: CASSLGKSTDTQYF. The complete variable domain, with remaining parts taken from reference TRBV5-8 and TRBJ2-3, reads EAGVTQSPTHLIKTRGQQATLRCSPISGHTSVYWYQQALGLGLQFLLWYDEGEERNRGNFPPRFSGRQFPNYSSELNVNALELEDSALYLCASSLGKSTDTQYFGPGTRLTVL.

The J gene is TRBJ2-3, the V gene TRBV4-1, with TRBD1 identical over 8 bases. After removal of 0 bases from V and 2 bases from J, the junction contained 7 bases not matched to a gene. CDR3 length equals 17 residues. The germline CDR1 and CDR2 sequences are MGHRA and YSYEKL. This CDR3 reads CASSQDPSTGVTDTQYF. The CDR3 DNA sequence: TGCGCCAGCAGCCAAGATCCGTCGACAGGGGTCACAGATACGCAGTATTTT.

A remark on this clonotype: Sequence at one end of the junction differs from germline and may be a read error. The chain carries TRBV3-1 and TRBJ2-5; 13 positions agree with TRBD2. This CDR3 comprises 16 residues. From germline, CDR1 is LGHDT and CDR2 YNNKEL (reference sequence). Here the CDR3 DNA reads TGTGCCAGCAGCCCGGGGACTAGCGGGGCCCAAGAAACCCAGTACTTC. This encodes CASSPGTSGAQETQYF.